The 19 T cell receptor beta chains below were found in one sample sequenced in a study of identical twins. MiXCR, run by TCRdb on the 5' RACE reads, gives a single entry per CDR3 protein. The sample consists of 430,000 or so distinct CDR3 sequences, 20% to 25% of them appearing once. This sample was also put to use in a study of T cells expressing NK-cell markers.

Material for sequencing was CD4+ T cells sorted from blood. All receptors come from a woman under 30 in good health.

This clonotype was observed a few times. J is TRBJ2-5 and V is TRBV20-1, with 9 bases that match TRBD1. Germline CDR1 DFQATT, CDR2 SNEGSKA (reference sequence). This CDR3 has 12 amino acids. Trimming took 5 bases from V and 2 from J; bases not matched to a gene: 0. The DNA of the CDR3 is TGCAGTGCTGGACAGGGGCAAGAGACCCAGTACTTC. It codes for CSAGQGQETQYF.

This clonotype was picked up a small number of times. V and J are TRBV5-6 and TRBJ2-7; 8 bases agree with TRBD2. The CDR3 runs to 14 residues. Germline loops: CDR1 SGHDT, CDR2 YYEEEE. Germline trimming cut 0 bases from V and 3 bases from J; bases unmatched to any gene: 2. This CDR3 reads CASSLGREDYEQYF. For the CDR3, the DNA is TGTGCCAGCAGCTTGGGGCGGGAGGACTACGAGCAGTACTTC.

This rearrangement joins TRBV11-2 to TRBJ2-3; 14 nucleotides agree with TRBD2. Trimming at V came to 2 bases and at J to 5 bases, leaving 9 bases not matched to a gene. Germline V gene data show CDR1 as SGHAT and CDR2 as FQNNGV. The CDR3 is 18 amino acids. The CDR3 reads CASSLRLGLAGGLDTQYF. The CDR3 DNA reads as TGTGCCAGCAGCTTAAGGCTCGGACTAGCGGGAGGATTAGATACGCAGTATTTT.

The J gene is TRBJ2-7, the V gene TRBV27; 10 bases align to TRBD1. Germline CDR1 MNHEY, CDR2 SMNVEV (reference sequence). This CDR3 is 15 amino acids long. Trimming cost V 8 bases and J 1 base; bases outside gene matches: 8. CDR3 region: CASRFWGQGSYEQYF. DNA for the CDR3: TGTGCCAGCCGCTTTTGGGGACAGGGGTCCTACGAGCAGTACTTC.

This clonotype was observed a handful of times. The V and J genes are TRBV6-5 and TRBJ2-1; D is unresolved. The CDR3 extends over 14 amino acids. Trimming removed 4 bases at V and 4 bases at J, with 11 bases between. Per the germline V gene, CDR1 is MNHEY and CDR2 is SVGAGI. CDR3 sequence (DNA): TGTGCCAGCAGTTCCCCGGCTGGGTACAATGAGCAGTTCTTC. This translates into CASSSPAGYNEQFF.

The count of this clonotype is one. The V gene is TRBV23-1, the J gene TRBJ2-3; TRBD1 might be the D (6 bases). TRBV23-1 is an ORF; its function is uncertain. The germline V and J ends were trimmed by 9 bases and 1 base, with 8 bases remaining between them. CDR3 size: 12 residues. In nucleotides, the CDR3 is TGCGCCAGACGGACAGGCACAGATACGCAGTATTTT. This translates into CARRTGTDTQYF.

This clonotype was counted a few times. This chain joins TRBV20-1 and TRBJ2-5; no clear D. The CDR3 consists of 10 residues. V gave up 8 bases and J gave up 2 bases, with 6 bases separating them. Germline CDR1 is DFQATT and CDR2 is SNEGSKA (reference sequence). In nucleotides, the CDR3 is TGCAGTATGACTCAAGAGACCCAGTACTTC. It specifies CSMTQETQYF.

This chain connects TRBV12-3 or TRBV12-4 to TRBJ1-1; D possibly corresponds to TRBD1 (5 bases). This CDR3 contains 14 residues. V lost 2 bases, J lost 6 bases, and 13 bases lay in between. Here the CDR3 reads CASSLFQGGAEAFF. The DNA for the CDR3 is TGTGCCAGCAGTTTATTCCAGGGAGGCGCTGAAGCTTTCTTT.

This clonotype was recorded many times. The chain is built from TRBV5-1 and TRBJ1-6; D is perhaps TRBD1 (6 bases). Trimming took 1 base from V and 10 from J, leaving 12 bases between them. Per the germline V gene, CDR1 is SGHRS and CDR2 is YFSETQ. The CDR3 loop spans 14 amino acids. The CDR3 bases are TGCGCCAGCAGCTTGCTGGGGGGCCTCTCACCCCTCCACTTT. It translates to CASSLLGGLSPLHF. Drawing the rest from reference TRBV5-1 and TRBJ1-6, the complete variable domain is KAGVTQTPRYLIKTRGQQVTLSCSPISGHRSVSWYQQTPGQGLQFLFEYFSETQRNKGNFPGRFSGRQFSNSRSEMNVSTLELGDSALYLCASSLLGGLSPLHFGNGTRLTVT.

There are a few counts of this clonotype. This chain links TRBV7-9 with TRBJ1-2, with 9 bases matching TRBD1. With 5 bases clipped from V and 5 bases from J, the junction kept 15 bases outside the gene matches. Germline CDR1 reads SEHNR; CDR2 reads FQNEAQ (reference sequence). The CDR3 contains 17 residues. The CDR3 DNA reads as TGTGCCAGCAGCCCCGGGACAGGGTCGATTCTGGGGTATGGCTACACCTTC. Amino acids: CASSPGTGSILGYGYTF.

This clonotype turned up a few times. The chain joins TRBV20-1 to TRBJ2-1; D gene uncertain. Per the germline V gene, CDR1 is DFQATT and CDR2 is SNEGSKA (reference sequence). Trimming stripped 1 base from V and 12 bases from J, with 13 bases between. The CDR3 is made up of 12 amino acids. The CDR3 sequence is CSARGSRPWQFF. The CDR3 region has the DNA TGCAGTGCTAGAGGCTCGCGCCCTTGGCAGTTCTTC.

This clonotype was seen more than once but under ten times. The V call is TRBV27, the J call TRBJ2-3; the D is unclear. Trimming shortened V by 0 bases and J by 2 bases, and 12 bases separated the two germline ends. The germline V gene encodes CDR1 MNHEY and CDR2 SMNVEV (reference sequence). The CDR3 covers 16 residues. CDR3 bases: TGTGCCAGCAGTTTATCCCCTCAGCGTCTCACAGATACGCAGTATTTT. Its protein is CASSLSPQRLTDTQYF.

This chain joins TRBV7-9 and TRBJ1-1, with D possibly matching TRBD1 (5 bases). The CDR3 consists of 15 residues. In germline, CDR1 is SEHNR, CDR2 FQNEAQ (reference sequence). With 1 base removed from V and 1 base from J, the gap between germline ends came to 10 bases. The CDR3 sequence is CASSLGGAANTEAFF. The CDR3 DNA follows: TGTGCCAGCAGCTTAGGAGGGGCGGCGAACACTGAAGCTTTCTTT.

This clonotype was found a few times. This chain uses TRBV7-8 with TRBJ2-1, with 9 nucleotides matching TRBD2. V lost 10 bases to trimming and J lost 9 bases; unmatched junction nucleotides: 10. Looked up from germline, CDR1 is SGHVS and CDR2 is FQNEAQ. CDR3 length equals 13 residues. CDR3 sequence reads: CATGRGGLAEQFF. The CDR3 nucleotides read TGTGCCACCGGGCGGGGGGGGTTAGCTGAGCAGTTCTTC.

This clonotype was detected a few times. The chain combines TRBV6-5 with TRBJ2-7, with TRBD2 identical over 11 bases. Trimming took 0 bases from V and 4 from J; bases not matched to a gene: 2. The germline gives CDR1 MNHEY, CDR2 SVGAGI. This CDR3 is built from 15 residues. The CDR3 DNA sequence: TGTGCCAGCAGTTACTCTGGACTAGCGGGTTACGAGCAGTACTTC. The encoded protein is CASSYSGLAGYEQYF.

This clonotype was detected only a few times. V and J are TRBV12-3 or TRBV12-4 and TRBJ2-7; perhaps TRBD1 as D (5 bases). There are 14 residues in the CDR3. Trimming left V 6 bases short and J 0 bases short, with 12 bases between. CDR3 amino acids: CASRGLDNSYEQYF. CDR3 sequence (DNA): TGTGCCAGCAGGGGATTGGACAACTCCTACGAGCAGTACTTC.

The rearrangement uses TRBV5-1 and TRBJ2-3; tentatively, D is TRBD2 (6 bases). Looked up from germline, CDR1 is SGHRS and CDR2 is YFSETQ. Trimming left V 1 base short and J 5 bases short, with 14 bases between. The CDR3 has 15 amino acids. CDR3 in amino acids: CASSLPLLGGDTQYF. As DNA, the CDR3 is TGCGCCAGCAGCTTGCCCCTCCTCGGGGGAGATACGCAGTATTTT.

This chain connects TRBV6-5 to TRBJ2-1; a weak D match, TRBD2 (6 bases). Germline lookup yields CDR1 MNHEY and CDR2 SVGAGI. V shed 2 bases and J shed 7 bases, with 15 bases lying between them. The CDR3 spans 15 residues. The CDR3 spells CASSYGGQATNEQFF. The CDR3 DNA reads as TGTGCCAGCAGTTACGGAGGGCAGGCGACGAATGAGCAGTTCTTC.

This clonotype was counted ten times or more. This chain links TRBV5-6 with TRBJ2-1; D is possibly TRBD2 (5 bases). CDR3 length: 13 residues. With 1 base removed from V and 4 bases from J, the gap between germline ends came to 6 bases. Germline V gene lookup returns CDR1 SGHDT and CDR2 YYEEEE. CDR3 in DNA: TGTGCCAGCAGCTTGAGCGGATACAATGAGCAGTTCTTC. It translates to CASSLSGYNEQFF. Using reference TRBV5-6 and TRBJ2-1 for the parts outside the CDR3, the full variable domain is DAGVTQSPTHLIKTRGQQVTLRCSPKSGHDTVSWYQQALGQGPQFIFQYYEEEERQRGNFPDRFSGHQFPNYSSELNVNALLLGDSALYLCASSLSGYNEQFFGPGTRLTVL.